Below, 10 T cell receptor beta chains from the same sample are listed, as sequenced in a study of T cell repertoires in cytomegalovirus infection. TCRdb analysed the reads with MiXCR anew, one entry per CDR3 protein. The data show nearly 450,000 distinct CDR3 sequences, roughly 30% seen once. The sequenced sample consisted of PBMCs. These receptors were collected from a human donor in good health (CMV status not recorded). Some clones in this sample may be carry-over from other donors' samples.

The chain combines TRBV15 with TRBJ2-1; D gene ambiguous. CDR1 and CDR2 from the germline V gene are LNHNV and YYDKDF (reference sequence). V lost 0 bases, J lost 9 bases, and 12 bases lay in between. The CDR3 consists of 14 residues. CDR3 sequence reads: CATSRDKRLGEQFF. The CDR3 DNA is TGTGCCACCAGCAGAGATAAAAGACTTGGTGAGCAGTTCTTC.

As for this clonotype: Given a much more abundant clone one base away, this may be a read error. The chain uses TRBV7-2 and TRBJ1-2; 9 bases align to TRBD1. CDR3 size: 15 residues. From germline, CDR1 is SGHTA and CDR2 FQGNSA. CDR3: CASSLGQGGLYGYPF. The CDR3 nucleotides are TGTGCCAGCAGCTTGGGACAGGGAGGCCTCTATGGCTACCCCTTC.

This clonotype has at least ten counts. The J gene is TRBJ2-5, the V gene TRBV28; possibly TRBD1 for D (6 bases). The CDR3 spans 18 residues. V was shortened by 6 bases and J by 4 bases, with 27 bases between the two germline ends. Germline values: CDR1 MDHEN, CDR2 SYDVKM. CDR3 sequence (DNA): TGTGCCAGCAGCCCCGAGGGGGTGGGGACCACCGGACGAGAGACCCAGTACTTC. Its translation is CASSPEGVGTTGRETQYF.

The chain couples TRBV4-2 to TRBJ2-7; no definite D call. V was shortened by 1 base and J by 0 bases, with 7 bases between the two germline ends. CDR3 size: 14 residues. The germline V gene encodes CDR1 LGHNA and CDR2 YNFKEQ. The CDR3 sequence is CASSQVFSSYEQYF. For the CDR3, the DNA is TGTGCCAGCAGCCAAGTATTTAGCTCCTACGAGCAGTACTTC.

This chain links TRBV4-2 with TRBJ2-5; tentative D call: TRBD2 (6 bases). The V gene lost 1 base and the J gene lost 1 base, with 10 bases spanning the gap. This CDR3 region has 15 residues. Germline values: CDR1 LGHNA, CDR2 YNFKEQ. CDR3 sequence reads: CASSQGRGLQETQYF. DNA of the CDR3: TGTGCCAGCAGCCAAGGGCGGGGCCTCCAAGAGACCCAGTACTTC.

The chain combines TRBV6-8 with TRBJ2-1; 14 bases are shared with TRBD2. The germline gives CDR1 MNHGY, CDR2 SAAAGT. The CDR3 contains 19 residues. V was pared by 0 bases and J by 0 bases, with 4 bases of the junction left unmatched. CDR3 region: CASSYSGLAGATSYNEQFF. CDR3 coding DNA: TGTGCCAGCAGTTACTCGGGACTAGCGGGGGCCACCTCCTACAATGAGCAGTTCTTC.

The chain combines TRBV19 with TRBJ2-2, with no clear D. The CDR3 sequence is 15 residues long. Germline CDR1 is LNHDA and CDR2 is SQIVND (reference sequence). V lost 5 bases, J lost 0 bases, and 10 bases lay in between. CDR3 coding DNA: TGTGCCAGTAGTCACCTCACAGCGAACACCGGGGAGCTGTTTTTT. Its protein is CASSHLTANTGELFF.

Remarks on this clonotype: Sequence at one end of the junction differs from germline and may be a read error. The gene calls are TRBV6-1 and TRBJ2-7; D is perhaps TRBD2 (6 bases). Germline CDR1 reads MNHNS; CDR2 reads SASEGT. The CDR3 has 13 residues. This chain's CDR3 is CARSEREVYEQYF. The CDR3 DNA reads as TGTGCCAGAAGTGAAAGGGAGGTCTACGAGCAGTACTTC.

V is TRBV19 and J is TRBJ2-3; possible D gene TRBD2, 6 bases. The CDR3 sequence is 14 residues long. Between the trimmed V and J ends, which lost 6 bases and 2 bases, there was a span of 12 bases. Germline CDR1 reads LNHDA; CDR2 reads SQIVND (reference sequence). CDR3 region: CASSPGLHTDTQYF. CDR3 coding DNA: TGTGCCAGTAGCCCGGGACTTCACACAGATACGCAGTATTTT.

The CDR3 nucleotides read TGCGCCAGCAGCCAGTCGGGGGGGAATCCTAGCAATCAGCCCCAGCATTTT. Translating gives CASSQSGGNPSNQPQHF. The chain is built from TRBV4-1 and TRBJ1-5; possibly TRBD1 for D (5 bases). The germline V and J ends were trimmed by 3 bases and 0 bases, with 15 bases remaining between them. Germline V CDR1 and CDR2: MGHRA, YSYEKL. The CDR3 runs 17 residues.